This TCR beta chain was profiled in a study of T cell responses to AZD1222 COVID-19 vaccine. Findings of the study overall: Reportedly, close to half of spike-specific TCRs are directed against unmutated variant regions. In all cases, repertoires were sampled only after the peak T cell response. Spike-specific TCR breadth and depth were elevated following two AZD1222 doses. Spike-wide coverage was observed for vaccine-associated CD4 TCRs, with dominant responses at 160-218 and 743-854.

Data came from immunoSEQ multiplex PCR; TCRdb stores just in-frame clones and leaves some out. The data hold around 100,000 clones, with around 90% observed a single time. The CDR3 has 15 residues. The V and J ends lost 2 bases and 1 base respectively, with 12 bases between them. Germline V gene sequence: CDR1 MNHEY, CDR2 SVGAGI. This clone was observed once. Its target is unknown. Here the sequenced sample was peripheral blood, taken on day 0 of AZD1222 vaccination. This receptor was taken from an adult in good health. The genes are TRBV6-5 and TRBJ2-7, with a possible D match to TRBD1 (5 bases). The CDR3 here is CASSYLRARSYEQYF. CDR3 in DNA: TGTGCCAGCAGTTACCTCAGGGCCAGGTCCTACGAGCAGTACTTC.